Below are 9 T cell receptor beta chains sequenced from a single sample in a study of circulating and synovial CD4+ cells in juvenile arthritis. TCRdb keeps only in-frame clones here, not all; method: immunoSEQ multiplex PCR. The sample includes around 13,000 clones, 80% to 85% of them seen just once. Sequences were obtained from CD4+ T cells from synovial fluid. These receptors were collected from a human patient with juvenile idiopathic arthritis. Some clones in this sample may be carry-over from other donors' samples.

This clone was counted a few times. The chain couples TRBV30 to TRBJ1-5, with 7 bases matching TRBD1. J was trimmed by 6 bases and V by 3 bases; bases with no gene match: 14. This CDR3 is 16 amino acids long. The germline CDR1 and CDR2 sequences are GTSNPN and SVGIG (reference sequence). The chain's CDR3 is CAWSQPPYRGPQPQHF. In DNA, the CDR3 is TGTGCCTGGAGCCAACCCCCTTACAGGGGCCCTCAGCCCCAGCATTTT.

CDR3 sequence reads: CASSLSGVSTDTQYF. The CDR3 DNA sequence: TGCGCCAGCAGCCTAAGCGGGGTGAGCACAGATACGCAGTATTTT. The chain combines TRBV5-1 with TRBJ2-3, with TRBD2 identical over 7 bases. CDR3 length equals 15 residues. Germline V gives CDR1 SGHRS, CDR2 YFSETQ. V shed 4 bases and J 0 bases; nucleotides not matched to a gene: 5.

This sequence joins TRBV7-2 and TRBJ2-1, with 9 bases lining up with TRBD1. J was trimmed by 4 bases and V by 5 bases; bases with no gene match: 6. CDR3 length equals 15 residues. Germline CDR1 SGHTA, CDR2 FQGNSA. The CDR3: CASSNRGLQYNEQFF. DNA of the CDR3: TGTGCCAGCAGCAACAGGGGGCTTCAGTACAATGAGCAGTTCTTC.

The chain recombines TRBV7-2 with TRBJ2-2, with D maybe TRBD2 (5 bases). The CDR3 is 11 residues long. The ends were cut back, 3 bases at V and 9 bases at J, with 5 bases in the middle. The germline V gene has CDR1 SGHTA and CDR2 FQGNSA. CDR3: CASSFGRELFF. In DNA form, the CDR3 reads TGTGCCAGCAGCTTCGGGAGGGAGCTGTTTTTT.

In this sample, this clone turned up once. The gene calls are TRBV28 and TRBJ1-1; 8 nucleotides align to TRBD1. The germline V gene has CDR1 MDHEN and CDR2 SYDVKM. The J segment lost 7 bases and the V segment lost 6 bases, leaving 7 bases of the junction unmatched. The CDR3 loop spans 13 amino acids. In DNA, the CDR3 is TGTGCCAGCAGCAATGACAGGGGCAATGAAGCTTTCTTT. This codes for CASSNDRGNEAFF.

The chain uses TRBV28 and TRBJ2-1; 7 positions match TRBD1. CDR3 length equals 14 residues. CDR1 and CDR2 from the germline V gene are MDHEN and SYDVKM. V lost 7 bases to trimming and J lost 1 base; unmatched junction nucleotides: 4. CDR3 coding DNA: TGTGCCAGCACCCTGACAGGGTCCTACAATGAGCAGTTCTTC. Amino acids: CASTLTGSYNEQFF.

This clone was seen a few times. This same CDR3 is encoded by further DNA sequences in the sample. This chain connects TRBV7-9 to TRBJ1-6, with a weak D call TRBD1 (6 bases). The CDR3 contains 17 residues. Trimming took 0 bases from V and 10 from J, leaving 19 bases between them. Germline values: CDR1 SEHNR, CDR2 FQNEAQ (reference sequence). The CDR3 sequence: CASSLARGQGRNSPLHF. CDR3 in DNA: TGTGCCAGCAGCTTAGCGCGGGGGCAGGGGAGGAACTCACCCCTCCACTTT.

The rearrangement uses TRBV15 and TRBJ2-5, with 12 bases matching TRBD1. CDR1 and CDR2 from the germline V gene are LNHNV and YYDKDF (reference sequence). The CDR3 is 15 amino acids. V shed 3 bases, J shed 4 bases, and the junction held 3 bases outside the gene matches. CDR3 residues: CATSRRDRGRETQYF. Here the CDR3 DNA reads TGTGCCACCAGCAGGCGGGACAGGGGGCGAGAGACCCAGTACTTC.

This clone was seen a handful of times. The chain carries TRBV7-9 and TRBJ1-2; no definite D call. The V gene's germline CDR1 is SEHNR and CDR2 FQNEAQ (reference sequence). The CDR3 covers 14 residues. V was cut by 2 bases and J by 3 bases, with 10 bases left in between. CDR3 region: CASSLSGLDYGYTF. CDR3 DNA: TGTGCCAGCAGCTTATCGGGTCTGGACTATGGCTACACCTTC.